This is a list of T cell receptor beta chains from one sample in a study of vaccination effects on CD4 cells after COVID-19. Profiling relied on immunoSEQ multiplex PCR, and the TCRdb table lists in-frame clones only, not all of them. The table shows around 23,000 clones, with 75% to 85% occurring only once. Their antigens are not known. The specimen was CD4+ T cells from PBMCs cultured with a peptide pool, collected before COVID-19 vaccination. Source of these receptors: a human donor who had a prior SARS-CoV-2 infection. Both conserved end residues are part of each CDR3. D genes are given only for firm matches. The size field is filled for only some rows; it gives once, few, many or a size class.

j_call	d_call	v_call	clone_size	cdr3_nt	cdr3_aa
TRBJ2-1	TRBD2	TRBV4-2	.	TGTGCCAGCAGACTAGCGGGCTTTTCTGAGCAGTTCTTC	CASRLAGFSEQFF
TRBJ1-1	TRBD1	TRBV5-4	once	TGTGCCAGCAGCTTGGGGGGTTTGACAGGGGGAGCGTACACTGAAGCTTTCTTT	CASSLGGLTGGAYTEAFF
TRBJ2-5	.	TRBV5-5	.	TGTGCCAGCAGACTGACGGGCCAAGAGACCCAGTACTTC	CASRLTGQETQYF
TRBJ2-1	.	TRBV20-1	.	TGCAGTGCACCGCTAGGGGTCTCGCAGTTCTTC	CSAPLGVSQFF
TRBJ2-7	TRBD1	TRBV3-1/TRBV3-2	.	TGTGCCAGCAGCCACAACAGGGGGGACTACGAGCAGTACTTC	CASSHNRGDYEQYF
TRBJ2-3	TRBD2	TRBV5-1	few	TGCGCCAGCAGCTTTACATTCACTAGCGGGAGAGGGGTCGGCACAGATACGCAGTATTTT	CASSFTFTSGRGVGTDTQYF
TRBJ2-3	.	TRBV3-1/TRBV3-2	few	TGTGCCAGCAGGGAAGAGGGGGAGGGAGATACGCAGTATTTT	CASREEGEGDTQYF
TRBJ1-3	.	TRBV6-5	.	TGTGCCAGCAGCAGGAGTACTGGAAACACCATATATTTT	CASSRSTGNTIYF
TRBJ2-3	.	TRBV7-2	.	TGTGCCAGCAGCTTCCGGGCGTCTGATACGCAGTATTTT	CASSFRASDTQYF
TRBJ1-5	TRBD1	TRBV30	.	TGTGCCTGGAGCCGGGACAGGGTGGGGCAGCCCCAGCATTTT	CAWSRDRVGQPQHF
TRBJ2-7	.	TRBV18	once	TGTGCCAGCTTGGGGGGCGGGAGAACCTACGAGCAGTACTTC	CASLGGGRTYEQYF
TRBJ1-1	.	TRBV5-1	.	TGCGCCAGCAGCGAGGCACCGGGACAGAACACTGAAGCTTTCTTT	CASSEAPGQNTEAFF
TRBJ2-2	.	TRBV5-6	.	TGTGCCAGCAGCCGAATGACAGCCCTGAACACCGGGGAGCTGTTTTTT	CASSRMTALNTGELFF
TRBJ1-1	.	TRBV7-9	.	TGTGCCAGCAGCTTAGAGGGTGGCACTGAAGCTTTCTTT	CASSLEGGTEAFF
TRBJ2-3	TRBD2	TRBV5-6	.	TGTGCCAGCAGCCTCCTTACGGGACTAGGCGGAGATACGCAGTATTTT	CASSLLTGLGGDTQYF
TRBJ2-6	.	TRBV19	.	TGTGCCAGTAATCGAGGGGGGACCAACGTCCTGACTTTC	CASNRGGTNVLTF
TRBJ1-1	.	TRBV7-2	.	TGTGCCAGCAGCTTCGGCAGGAACACTGAAGCTTTCTTT	CASSFGRNTEAFF
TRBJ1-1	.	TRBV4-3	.	TGCGCCAGCAGCCAAGACGGGGTAGGGACTGAAGCTTTCTTT	CASSQDGVGTEAFF
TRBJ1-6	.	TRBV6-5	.	TGTGCCAGCAGCAACAGGTGGAATTCACCCCTCCACTTT	CASSNRWNSPLHF
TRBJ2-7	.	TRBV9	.	TGTGCCAGCAGCGTGGCGGCGGGATTTATGGCGGACGAGCAGTACTTC	CASSVAAGFMADEQYF
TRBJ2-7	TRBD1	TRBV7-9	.	TGTGCCAGCAGCTTAACAGGGGGACGGTACGAGCAGTACTTC	CASSLTGGRYEQYF
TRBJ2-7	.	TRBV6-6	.	TGTGCCAGCAGTTACTCGATAAGTAGGGGATCCTACGAGCAGTACTTC	CASSYSISRGSYEQYF
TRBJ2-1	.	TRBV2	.	TGTGCCAGCAGTGCCGCGTGGGGGCAGTTCTTC	CASSAAWGQFF
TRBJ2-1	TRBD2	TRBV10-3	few	TGTGCCATCAGTGAGTCGTTAGCGGGAGCCTATGAGCAGTTCTTC	CAISESLAGAYEQFF
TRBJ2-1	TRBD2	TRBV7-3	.	TGTGCCAGCAGCCTGGGACTAGCGGTATACAATGAGCAGTTCTTC	CASSLGLAVYNEQFF
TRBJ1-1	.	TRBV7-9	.	TGTGCCAGCAGCTTAGATTCCACTGAAGCTTTCTTT	CASSLDSTEAFF
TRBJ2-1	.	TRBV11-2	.	TGTGCCAGCAGCTTAGGACCCAGGGTCTTGTTCGGTGAGCAGTTCTTC	CASSLGPRVLFGEQFF
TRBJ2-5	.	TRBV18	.	TGTGCCAGCTCACCCAGGGGGGAAAGAGAGACCCAGTACTTC	CASSPRGERETQYF
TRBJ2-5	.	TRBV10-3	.	TGTGCCATCAGTGATAGGGGGGGTGTCGGGGAGACCCAGTACTTC	CAISDRGGVGETQYF
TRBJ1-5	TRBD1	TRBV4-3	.	TGCGCCAGCAGCCAAGAAAGGGGGCTGCCCCAGCATTTT	CASSQERGLPQHF
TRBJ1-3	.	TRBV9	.	TGTGCCAGCAGCGTAGGGCAGAAAGGCCCTGGAAACACCATATATTTT	CASSVGQKGPGNTIYF
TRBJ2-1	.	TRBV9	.	TGTGCCAGCAGCGACCGACTAGCCTACAATGAGCAGTTCTTC	CASSDRLAYNEQFF
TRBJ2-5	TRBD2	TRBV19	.	TGTGCCAGTAGTCTCCCGAGGACTAGCGGGAGGCCAGAGACCCAGTACTTC	CASSLPRTSGRPETQYF
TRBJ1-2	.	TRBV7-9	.	TGTGCCAGCAGCCTATCGGGGGGGGCTGACTATGGCTACACCTTC	CASSLSGGADYGYTF
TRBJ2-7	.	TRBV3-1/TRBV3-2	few	TGTGCCAGCAGCTCCCAAATCTCCTACGAGCAGTACTTC	CASSSQISYEQYF
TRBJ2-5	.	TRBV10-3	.	TGTGCCATCGGGGCAGGGGAAGAGACCCAGTACTTC	CAIGAGEETQYF
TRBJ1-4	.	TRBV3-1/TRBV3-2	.	TGTGCCAGCAGCTACAGGGTTGATGAGGAAAAACTGTTTTTT	CASSYRVDEEKLFF
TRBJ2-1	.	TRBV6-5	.	TGTGCCAGCAGTTACCAGACACACACCTCCTACAATGAGCAGTTCTTC	CASSYQTHTSYNEQFF
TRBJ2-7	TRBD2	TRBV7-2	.	TGTGCCAGCAGCTTACGTAGCGGGGCTCTGGAGCAGTACTTC	CASSLRSGALEQYF
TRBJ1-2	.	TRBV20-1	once	TGCAGTGCTAGTGGGCCTAGCTATGGCTACACCTTC	CSASGPSYGYTF
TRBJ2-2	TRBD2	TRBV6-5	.	TGTGCCAGCACCGGACTAGTCAACACCGGGGAGCTGTTTTTT	CASTGLVNTGELFF
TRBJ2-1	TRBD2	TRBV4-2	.	TGTGCCAGCAGCCCCATCTGGACTAGCGGGAGTGTAATGGGGAATGAGCAGTTCTTC	CASSPIWTSGSVMGNEQFF
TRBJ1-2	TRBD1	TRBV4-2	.	TGTGCCAGCAGCCAAGATTCCGAGAGGGGGCGCTTATCTGGCTACACCTTC	CASSQDSERGRLSGYTF
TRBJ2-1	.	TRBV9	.	TGTGCCAGCAGCGTAGGGGGAGGCGGGGAGGCCTGGAATGAGCAGTTCTTC	CASSVGGGGEAWNEQFF
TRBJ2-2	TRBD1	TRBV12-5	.	TGTGCTAGTGGTTTGGGGACAGGGGCCGGGGAGCTGTTTTTT	CASGLGTGAGELFF
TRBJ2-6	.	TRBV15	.	TGTGCCACCAGCAGAGGGGGGGGGACAGGCTTTGGGGCCAACGTCCTGACTTTC	CATSRGGGTGFGANVLTF
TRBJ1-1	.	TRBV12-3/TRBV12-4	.	TGTGCCAGCAGTTTTTCGGGTGAAGCTTTCTTT	CASSFSGEAFF
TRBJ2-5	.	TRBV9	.	TGTGCCAGCAGCGTAGAGGTGGGGAGGGAGACCCAGTACTTC	CASSVEVGRETQYF
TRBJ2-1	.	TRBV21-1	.	TGTGCCAGCAGCAATCTTCCTAGCGGGGGGGCAGTCGGTTACAATGAGCAGTTCTTC	CASSNLPSGGAVGYNEQFF
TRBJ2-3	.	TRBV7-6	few	TGTGCCAGCAGCTGGACAAGCTCTAGCACAGATACGCAGTATTTT	CASSWTSSSTDTQYF
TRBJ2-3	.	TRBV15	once	TGTGCCACCAGCAGAGGTGCTAGCTTGGATACGCAGTATTTT	CATSRGASLDTQYF
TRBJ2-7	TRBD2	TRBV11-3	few	TGTGCCAGCAGCTCCATCCGGACTAGCGGGCCCTACGAGCAGTACTTC	CASSSIRTSGPYEQYF
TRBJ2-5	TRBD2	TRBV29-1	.	TGCAGCGTTGTAATAGGACTAGCGGGGGGACAGACCCAGTACTTC	CSVVIGLAGGQTQYF
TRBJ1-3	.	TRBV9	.	TGTGCCAGCAGCTCACAGGGTATTGGAAACACCATATATTTT	CASSSQGIGNTIYF
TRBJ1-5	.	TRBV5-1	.	TGCGCCAGCAGCCCTGGGACCAACCTGGAGCAGCCCCAGCATTTT	CASSPGTNLEQPQHF
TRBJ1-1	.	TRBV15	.	TGTGCCACCAGCAAATGGGCGGCCTCGAACACTGAAGCTTTCTTT	CATSKWAASNTEAFF
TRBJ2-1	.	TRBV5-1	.	TGCGCCAGCAGCTTAAGGACTGACGACAATGAGCAGTTCTTC	CASSLRTDDNEQFF
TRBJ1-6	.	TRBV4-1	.	TGCGCCAGCAGCCAAGATCTGGCAGATTCTTATTCACCCCTCCACTTT	CASSQDLADSYSPLHF
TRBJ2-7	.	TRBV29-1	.	TGCAGCGTTGCGGTCCTGGCTTCAACTCCTACGGGGGAGCAGTACTTC	CSVAVLASTPTGEQYF
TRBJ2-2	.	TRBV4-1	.	TGCGCCAGCAGCCAAGTTACCGGGGAGCTGTTTTTT	CASSQVTGELFF